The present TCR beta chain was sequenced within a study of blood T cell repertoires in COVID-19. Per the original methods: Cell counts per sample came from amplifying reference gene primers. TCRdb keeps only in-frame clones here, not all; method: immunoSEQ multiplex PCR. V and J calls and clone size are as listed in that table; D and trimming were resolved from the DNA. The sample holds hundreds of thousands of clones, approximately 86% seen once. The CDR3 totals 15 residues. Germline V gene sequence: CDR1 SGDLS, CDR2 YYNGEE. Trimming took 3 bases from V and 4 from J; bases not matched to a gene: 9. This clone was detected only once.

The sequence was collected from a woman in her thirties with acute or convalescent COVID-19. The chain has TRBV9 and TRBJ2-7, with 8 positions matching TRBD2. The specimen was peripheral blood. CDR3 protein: CASSEGTSSRYEQYF. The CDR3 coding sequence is TGTGCCAGCAGCGAGGGGACTAGTAGCCGATACGAGCAGTACTTC.